This T cell receptor (beta chain) is from a study of CXCR3-negative and CXCR3-positive naive CD8 T cells. Study-wide results and caveats: Most assays were run on fresh PBMCs (CXCR3 expression partially decreased after cryopreservation). Similar TRBV-TRBJ usage was seen in naive cells (both CXCR3-negative and CXCR3-positive), but memory cells differed.

Per the germline V gene, CDR1 is SQVTM and CDR2 is ANQGSEA. The CDR3 sequence is 16 residues long. Each CD8+ T cell subset was sorted in triplicate, under 350,000 cells each. According to its frequency, this clonotype is medium-sized. Its specificity is not known. Each TRB cDNA library was prepared by 5' RACE (with UMI labels). No DNA is given; TCRdb re-called the 5' RACE reads and lists each CDR3 protein once. This sample's table reports roughly 24,000 distinct CDR3 sequences. The sequence was collected from a human donor in good health. Some clones in this sample may be carry-over from other donors' samples. The source material was naive CXCR3- CD8+ T cells from blood. The subset is: CD45RO-CCR7+CD27+CD95- naive CD8+ T cells lacking CXCR3 (TNR3-). The chain couples TRBV29-1 to TRBJ2-2; absent DNA, TCRdb's TRBD2 call cannot be checked. This chain's CDR3 is CSVASGGGGAPGELFF.